This T cell receptor beta chain was documented in a study of T cells in tuberculosis. Study observations and caveats: GMM-specific TCRs were nearer to active tuberculosis alpha repertoires, suggesting expansion.

Concerning this clone: Its target is unknown.

Per germline, CDR1 SGDLS and CDR2 YYNGEE. The ends were cut back, 5 bases at V and 3 bases at J, with 16 bases in the middle. The CDR3 runs 15 residues. Repertoires were generated with immunoSEQ multiplex PCR, while TCRdb's copy carries only in-frame clones and drops some. This table has about 38,000 clones, approximately 94% appearing once. The time point here: new active TB diagnosis, blood taken before or within 7 days of starting treatment. Unsorted cryopreserved PBMC were sequenced, averaging about 92,000 T cells per clinical donor. V and J are TRBV9 and TRBJ2-3; perhaps TRBD2 as D (6 bases). The source material was PBMCs, sampled at tuberculosis diagnosis. This clonotype was obtained from an adult with tuberculosis. The DNA of the CDR3 is TGTGCCAGCAGTTGGAGGGGCGAAGGGACAGATACGCAGTATTTT. Translated, it gives CASSWRGEGTDTQYF.